The text below deals with one T cell receptor (beta chain). Its target is unknown. These data are taken from a study of shared clonotypes between healthy human individuals. From germline, CDR1 is MGHDK and CDR2 SYGVNS. The V gene lost 4 bases and the J gene lost 11 bases, with 9 bases spanning the gap. CDR3 size: 11 residues. The study, taken as a whole, reports: Only blood underwent sampling, and tissue repertoires likely differ. Rarefaction showed sorted-subset sequencing was incomplete despite large depth.

The protocol was immunoSEQ multiplex PCR, while the TCRdb copy is restricted to in-frame clones and leaves out a portion. In the table there are some 300,000 clones, about 70% of which are singletons. This TCR derives from a man aged 25 to 40 in good health. The chain carries TRBV25-1 and TRBJ1-3; no firm D call. Material: memory CD4+ T cells sorted from blood. Subset in this sample: CD45RA-negative fraction. DNA of the CDR3: TGTGCCAGCAGTGCTGGGATAGCCATATATTTT. Protein product: CASSAGIAIYF.